This T cell receptor beta chain was retrieved from a study of T cell responses to AZD1222 COVID-19 vaccine. Overall study findings and caveats: Reportedly, nearly half of unique spike TCRs recognized epitopes outside B.1.351/B.1.1.7 mutations. Possibly, clonal diversity was underestimated; donors were largely white British and included more females.

Details on this clone: The antigen remains undetermined.

The table came from immunoSEQ multiplex PCR; TCRdb's copy has only in-frame clones and leaves some out. The sample carries 100,000 to 150,000 clones, around 90% recorded once. Whether given at about 4 or about 12 weeks, second doses were pooled. V was trimmed by 0 bases and J by 0 bases, leaving 12 bases between them. The CDR3 is 16 residues long. CDR1 is GTSNPN, CDR2 SVGIG, per germline (reference sequence). This clonotype originated in an adult who received the AZD1222 COVID-19 vaccine. Sequenced material: peripheral blood, taken 28 days after the second AZD1222 dose. The chain carries TRBV30 and TRBJ2-1, with TRBD1 as a possible D gene (6 bases). This chain's CDR3 is CAWSVGRGGSYNEQFF. In nucleotides, the CDR3 is TGTGCCTGGAGTGTCGGAAGAGGGGGCTCCTACAATGAGCAGTTCTTC.